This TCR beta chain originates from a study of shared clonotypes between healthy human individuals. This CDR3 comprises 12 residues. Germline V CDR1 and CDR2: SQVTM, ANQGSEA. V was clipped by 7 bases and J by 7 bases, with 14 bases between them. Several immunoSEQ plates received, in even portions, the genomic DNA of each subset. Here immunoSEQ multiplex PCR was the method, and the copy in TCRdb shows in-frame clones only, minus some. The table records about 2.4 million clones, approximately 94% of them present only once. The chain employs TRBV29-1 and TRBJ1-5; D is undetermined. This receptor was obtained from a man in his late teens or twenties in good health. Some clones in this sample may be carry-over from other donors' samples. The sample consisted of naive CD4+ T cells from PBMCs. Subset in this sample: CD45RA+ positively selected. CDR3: CSGGGLGQPQHF. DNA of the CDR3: TGCAGCGGTGGAGGGTTAGGACAGCCCCAGCATTTT.